A single T cell receptor beta chain is shown here with its context. Its specificity is unknown. This entry is derived from a study of circulating tumor DNA in untreated peripheral T-cell lymphoma. General study findings and limits: Tumor-specific clonotypes: identified in around four fifths of patients, 85% to 90% of baseline tissues.

CDR1 MNHGY and CDR2 SAAAGT come from the germline V gene. The CDR3 runs to 15 residues. V gave up 6 bases and J gave up 3 bases; unmatched junction bases: 10. Assay used: immunoSEQ multiplex PCR; TCRdb lists only in-frame clones, some missing. This sample has almost 9,000 clones, with about 84% found just once. The receptor comes from a human donor with peripheral T-cell lymphoma. The V gene is TRBV6-8, the J gene TRBJ1-2, with 7 positions matching TRBD1. Sequencing input: tumor tissue. The chain's CDR3 is CASSFDRDVDYGYTF. In DNA, the CDR3 is TGTGCCAGCAGCTTCGACAGGGATGTAGACTATGGCTACACCTTC.